The 21 T cell receptor beta chains below were found in one sample sequenced in a study of CD8+CD57+ T cells in acquired aplastic anemia. CDR3 and TCR beta VDJ profiling relied on genomic DNA as the template. TCRdb ran MiXCR on the reads and lists one entry per CDR3 protein. The sample gives just over 200,000 distinct CDR3 sequences, over 55% of which show up once; roughly 53% is in the top ten. All patients picked for sequencing had shown, by flow cytometry, an expansion of CD8+CD57+ cells. Sequencing was done on a sample of sorted CD4+, CD8+, or CD8+CD57+ T cells (not recorded which) from PBMCs. These receptors came from a human donor with aplastic anemia.

There are a few counts of this clonotype. This chain connects TRBV10-1 to TRBJ2-7; TRBD1 agrees at 7 bases. After removal of 4 bases from V and 5 bases from J, the junction contained 11 bases not matched to a gene. The CDR3 contains 15 residues. Germline CDR1 and CDR2: WNHNN and SYGVQD (reference sequence). The CDR3 DNA sequence: TGCGCCAGCAGTGTTTCGAAGGGACAGTTCAACGAGCAGTACTTC. Translation gives CASSVSKGQFNEQYF.

This chain connects TRBV6-5 to TRBJ1-4; a weak D match, TRBD1 (6 bases). The CDR3 is 13 residues long. The germline V gene encodes CDR1 MNHEY and CDR2 SVGAGI. Trimming shortened V by 6 bases and J by 7 bases, and 12 bases separated the two germline ends. In nucleotides, the CDR3 is TGTGCCAGCAGATCTGGGACACTTGAAAAACTGTTTTTT. Protein sequence: CASRSGTLEKLFF.

The V gene is TRBV15, the J gene TRBJ2-7; 7 bases fit TRBD1. J lost 0 bases, V lost 3 bases, and 5 bases had no gene match. Germline V lookup: CDR1 LNHNV, CDR2 YYDKDF (reference sequence). This CDR3 contains 15 residues. The CDR3 DNA follows: TGTGCCACCAGCAGGGACCGGGACAGCTCCTACGAGCAGTACTTC. It yields the protein CATSRDRDSSYEQYF.

The rearrangement links TRBV30 to TRBJ2-7; D is uncertain. CDR1 GTSNPN and CDR2 SVGIG come from the germline V gene (reference sequence). The CDR3 covers 12 residues. Trimming removed 0 bases at V and 7 bases at J, with 10 bases between. CDR3 amino acids: CAWSVRPGEQYF. The DNA of the CDR3 is TGTGCCTGGAGTGTAAGGCCAGGAGAGCAGTACTTC. Filled out from reference TRBV30 and TRBJ2-7, the complete variable domain reads SQTIHQWPATLVQPVGSPLSLECTVEGTSNPNLYWYRQAAGRGLQLLFYSVGIGQISSEVPQNLSASRPQDRQFILSSKKLLLSDSGFYLCAWSVRPGEQYFGPGTRLTVT.

The rearrangement links TRBV20-1 to TRBJ1-2; 7 bases match TRBD1. V was clipped by 6 bases and J by 8 bases; unmatched bases: 6. Germline V gives CDR1 DFQATT, CDR2 SNEGSKA (reference sequence). The CDR3 totals 11 residues. The DNA of the CDR3 is TGCAGTGCGATACAGGGGACGGGCTACACCTTC. It translates to CSAIQGTGYTF.

The rearrangement joins TRBV2 to TRBJ1-1; D is uncertain. This CDR3 is 11 amino acids long. V was clipped by 9 bases and J by 4 bases, with 9 bases between them. Germline V gives CDR1 SNHLY, CDR2 FYNNEI. CDR3 in amino acids: CARGTPTEAFF. The CDR3 DNA is TGTGCCAGGGGCACCCCCACTGAAGCTTTCTTT.

To note about this clonotype: Since a much larger clone is just one base distant, this may be a read error. This chain links TRBV2 with TRBJ2-2, with TRBD1 as a possible D gene (6 bases). CDR3 length: 16 amino acids. CDR1 SNHLY and CDR2 FYNNEI come from the germline V gene. The CDR3 nucleotides read TGTACCAGCAGCTTGGCTGGGGGACATCTCACCGGGGAGCTGTTTTTT. Translation gives CTSSLAGGHLTGELFF.

This clonotype was observed a handful of times. The rearrangement links TRBV15 to TRBJ2-3; TRBD2 might be the D (6 bases). Germline lookup yields CDR1 LNHNV and CDR2 YYDKDF (reference sequence). The length of the CDR3 is 15 residues. The V end lost 0 bases, the J end lost 6 bases, and 13 bases lay between the germline ends. The chain's CDR3 is CATSRDSAGTDTQYF. CDR3 coding DNA: TGTGCCACCAGCAGAGATTCCGCGGGAACGGATACGCAGTATTTT.

The chain recombines TRBV7-6 with TRBJ2-3, with 11 bases that match TRBD1. CDR3 size: 14 residues. The germline V gene encodes CDR1 SGHVS and CDR2 FNYEAQ. Trimming at V came to 5 bases and at J to 6 bases, leaving 4 bases not matched to a gene. The CDR3 region has the DNA TGTGCCAGCAGCGTGGACAGGGGGCTTGATACGCAGTATTTT. As protein: CASSVDRGLDTQYF.

This clonotype turned up a few times. V is TRBV11-2 and J is TRBJ2-5; 7 bases line up with TRBD1. The V and J ends lost 4 bases and 1 base, in that order; junction bases with no gene match: 6. The CDR3 is 15 amino acids. Per germline, CDR1 SGHAT and CDR2 FQNNGV. The CDR3 DNA reads as TGTGCCAGCAGCTCGGGGACAGCCACCCAAGAGACCCAGTACTTC. Residues: CASSSGTATQETQYF.

The rearrangement joins TRBV19 to TRBJ1-2; D unresolved. The V gene lost 5 bases and the J gene lost 4 bases, with 14 bases spanning the gap. The CDR3 sequence is 14 residues long. Germline CDR1 LNHDA, CDR2 SQIVND (reference sequence). CDR3: CASSSLQYFYGYTF. CDR3 nucleotide sequence: TGTGCCAGTAGTTCTCTGCAATACTTCTATGGCTACACCTTC.

This sequence joins TRBV12-3 or TRBV12-4 and TRBJ2-7; D tentatively fits TRBD1 or TRBD2 (6 bases each). The ends were cut back, 6 bases at V and 6 bases at J, with 21 bases in the middle. The CDR3 has 15 amino acids. The DNA for the CDR3 is TGTGCCAGCAGCGGGGGAGGCTCAAGGGGGACCGAGCAGTACTTC. This translates into CASSGGGSRGTEQYF.

In its sample, this clonotype was seen a few times. V and J are TRBV15 and TRBJ1-2; 12 bases map to TRBD1. Germline values: CDR1 LNHNV, CDR2 YYDKDF (reference sequence). Unmatched junction bases numbered 1, after V lost 3 bases and J lost 5 bases. This CDR3 contains 14 residues. CDR3 protein: CATSRGQGAYGYTF. The CDR3 DNA sequence: TGTGCCACCAGCAGGGGACAGGGGGCATATGGCTACACCTTC.

This clonotype was observed once. The genes are TRBV7-9 and TRBJ2-2; TRBD1 aligns across 7 bases. Germline V gene sequence: CDR1 SEHNR, CDR2 FQNEAQ (reference sequence). The CDR3 runs 16 residues. Trimming took 4 bases from V and 2 from J; bases not matched to a gene: 7. This chain's CDR3 is CASSSSGTANTGELFF. The CDR3 nucleotides are TGTGCCAGCAGCTCCTCCGGGACAGCCAACACCGGGGAGCTGTTTTTT.

This clonotype has at least ten counts. The CDR3 DNA is TGTGCCAGCAGCTCTACTCACCCTAGGACCTCCTTTAAACAGGGGGGCACTGAAGCTTTCTTT. Encoded protein: CASSSTHPRTSFKQGGTEAFF. V is TRBV11-3 and J is TRBJ1-1; TRBD1 matches at 8 bases. The germline V gene has CDR1 SGHNT and CDR2 YENEEA. This CDR3 has 21 residues. The junction had 26 bases not matched to a gene; V was cut back by 4 bases and J by 4 bases.

The rearrangement joins TRBV20-1 to TRBJ2-3; the match to TRBD1 covers 7 bases. V lost 6 bases, J lost 3 bases, and 18 bases stayed unmatched. This CDR3 comprises 17 residues. Germline CDR1 reads DFQATT; CDR2 reads SNEGSKA (reference sequence). CDR3 amino acids: CSAQRFLRQGSTDTQYF. The CDR3 coding sequence is TGCAGTGCCCAGAGATTCTTGAGACAGGGTAGTACAGATACGCAGTATTTT.

This sequence joins TRBV11-2 and TRBJ2-7; 8 bases match TRBD2. The V and J ends lost 10 bases and 0 bases, in that order; junction bases with no gene match: 8. The CDR3 runs to 14 residues. The germline V gene encodes CDR1 SGHAT and CDR2 FQNNGV. CDR3 coding DNA: TGTGCCATCAGTGAAAGCGGGGGCTCCTACGAGCAGTACTTC. Its protein is CAISESGGSYEQYF.

The CDR3 protein is CSASPRTDSYEQYF. The CDR3 nucleotides are TGCAGTGCTAGCCCCCGGACGGACTCCTACGAGCAGTACTTC. The chain uses TRBV20-1 and TRBJ2-7; no firm D call. CDR1 is DFQATT, CDR2 SNEGSKA, per germline (reference sequence). V shed 3 bases and J shed 0 bases, with 12 bases lying between them. The CDR3 consists of 14 residues.

The CDR3 spells CASSLTGQGYGTQYF. Written as DNA, the CDR3 is TGTGCCAGCAGCCTTACGGGACAGGGGTACGGGACCCAGTACTTC. The rearrangement links TRBV7-4 to TRBJ2-5; TRBD1 matches at 10 bases. Germline values: CDR1 SGHVT, CDR2 SQSDAQ. V lost 5 bases to trimming and J lost 7 bases; unmatched junction nucleotides: 10. This CDR3 has 15 amino acids.

This clonotype was seen just once. The V call is TRBV4-3, the J call TRBJ1-2; D is ambiguous. Germline CDR1 reads LGHNA; CDR2 reads YSLEER. The CDR3 spans 13 residues. Between the trimmed V and J ends, which lost 0 bases and 3 bases, there was a span of 5 bases. The CDR3, as DNA: TGCGCCAGCAGCCAAGATTACGACTATGGCTACACCTTC. Protein: CASSQDYDYGYTF.

This clonotype was picked up a small number of times. The rearrangement joins TRBV9 to TRBJ2-1; D gene ambiguous. V lost 2 bases to trimming and J lost 8 bases, with 17 bases between them. The CDR3 extends over 15 amino acids. CDR1 SGDLS and CDR2 YYNGEE come from the germline V gene. CDR3 loop: CASSVKASMRDEQFF. For the CDR3, the DNA is TGTGCCAGCAGCGTGAAGGCTAGTATGAGAGATGAGCAGTTCTTC.